These T cell receptor beta chains were read from a single sample in a study of T cells after yellow fever vaccination. TCRdb re-called the 5' RACE reads through MiXCR, storing one row per CDR3 protein. The table has about 160,000 distinct CDR3 sequences, around 7.2% seen once; the top ten hold about 2.5%. The sequenced sample was CD4+ T cells sorted from PBMCs, obtained around 5 days after the first yellow fever vaccination. The receptors were sampled from a man between 18 and 29 years old who received the YFV17D yellow fever vaccine. Both conserved end residues are part of each CDR3. Each record gives: V gene, J gene, clone size, D gene, CDR3 DNA, CDR3 protein. D genes are given only for firm matches. Not every row has a clone size; where given, it reads once, few, many or a size class.

V gene: TRBV5-1; J gene: TRBJ1-6; clone size: few; D gene: -; CDR3 DNA: TGCGCCAGCAGCCCCCTTGAGGGCCGGGGTTCACCCCTCCACTTT; CDR3 protein: CASSPLEGRGSPLHF
V gene: TRBV7-4; J gene: TRBJ2-7; clone size: few; D gene: TRBD2; CDR3 DNA: TGTGCCAGCAGCCTCGGACTAGCGGCCAGACGAAAAGACGAGCAGTACTTC; CDR3 protein: CASSLGLAARRKDEQYF
V gene: TRBV21-1; J gene: TRBJ1-6; clone size: -; D gene: -; CDR3 DNA: TGTGCCAGCAGCCCCCGGTCGGGTAACAATTCACCCCTCCACTTT; CDR3 protein: CASSPRSGNNSPLHF
V gene: TRBV6-2/TRBV6-3; J gene: TRBJ2-1; clone size: many; D gene: -; CDR3 DNA: TGTGCCAGCACCCGAGGAGGGTCCTACAATGAGCAGTTCTTC; CDR3 protein: CASTRGGSYNEQFF
V gene: TRBV25-1; J gene: TRBJ2-3; clone size: few; D gene: TRBD1; CDR3 DNA: TGTGCCAGCAGTGATCGGACAGGGGCAGATACGCAGTATTTT; CDR3 protein: CASSDRTGADTQYF
V gene: TRBV19; J gene: TRBJ2-1; clone size: -; D gene: -; CDR3 DNA: TGTGCCAGTAGTAGACAGGTAAATGAGCAGTTCTTC; CDR3 protein: CASSRQVNEQFF
V gene: TRBV6-1; J gene: TRBJ2-3; clone size: many; D gene: -; CDR3 DNA: TGTGCCAGCAGTGCTATTTGGACTGGGACTAGCACAGATACGCAGTATTTT; CDR3 protein: CASSAIWTGTSTDTQYF
V gene: TRBV18; J gene: TRBJ2-5; clone size: many; D gene: -; CDR3 DNA: TGTGCCAGCTCACCATCTAGCAAAGAGACCCAGTACTTC; CDR3 protein: CASSPSSKETQYF
V gene: TRBV9; J gene: TRBJ2-5; clone size: few; D gene: TRBD1; CDR3 DNA: TGTGCCAGCAGCCCTCGACAGGGCGGAGAGACCCAGTACTTC; CDR3 protein: CASSPRQGGETQYF
V gene: TRBV30; J gene: TRBJ2-4; clone size: many; D gene: TRBD1; CDR3 DNA: TGTGCCTGGAGCGAACGGGACAGGGCGCACATTCAGTACTTC; CDR3 protein: CAWSERDRAHIQYF
V gene: TRBV11-2; J gene: TRBJ1-1; clone size: few; D gene: -; CDR3 DNA: TGTGCCAGCAGCTTCCCGGGAGCTGAAGCTTTCTTT; CDR3 protein: CASSFPGAEAFF
V gene: TRBV5-1; J gene: TRBJ2-3; clone size: few; D gene: -; CDR3 DNA: TGCGCCAGCAGCCTAAGCCTTCTACACACAGATACGCAGTATTTT; CDR3 protein: CASSLSLLHTDTQYF
V gene: TRBV15; J gene: TRBJ2-6; clone size: -; D gene: TRBD2; CDR3 DNA: TGTGCCACCAGCAGTCGGACTAGCGGGGGCCGCTCTGGGGCCAACGTCCTGACTTTC; CDR3 protein: CATSSRTSGGRSGANVLTF
V gene: TRBV15; J gene: TRBJ1-5; clone size: -; D gene: -; CDR3 DNA: TGTGCCACCAGCACCCAACAGGGATATCAGCCCCAGCATTTT; CDR3 protein: CATSTQQGYQPQHF
V gene: TRBV10-3; J gene: TRBJ1-2; clone size: many; D gene: -; CDR3 DNA: TGTGCCATCAGTGATATTATGGGTGGTGATGGCTACACCTTC; CDR3 protein: CAISDIMGGDGYTF
V gene: TRBV18; J gene: TRBJ2-5; clone size: -; D gene: -; CDR3 DNA: TGTGCCATCTCACCTTCATCAAAAGAGACCCAGTACTTC; CDR3 protein: CAISPSSKETQYF
V gene: TRBV5-4; J gene: TRBJ1-1; clone size: many; D gene: -; CDR3 DNA: TGTGCCACCGGCGGGCAGGGGTCGGTCACTGAAGCTTTCTTT; CDR3 protein: CATGGQGSVTEAFF
V gene: TRBV11-3; J gene: TRBJ1-6; clone size: -; D gene: -; CDR3 DNA: TGTGCCAGCAGCAACAGGAATTCACCCCTCCACTTT; CDR3 protein: CASSNRNSPLHF
V gene: TRBV7-9; J gene: TRBJ1-4; clone size: many; D gene: -; CDR3 DNA: TGTGCCAGCAGCCCGCAGGGACTTAATGAAAAACTGTTTTTT; CDR3 protein: CASSPQGLNEKLFF
V gene: TRBV12-3/TRBV12-4; J gene: TRBJ2-5; clone size: many; D gene: TRBD2; CDR3 DNA: TGTGCCAGCAGTTCCAGCGGGGGGCCTGGGACCCAGTACTTC; CDR3 protein: CASSSSGGPGTQYF
V gene: TRBV5-1; J gene: TRBJ2-7; clone size: many; D gene: -; CDR3 DNA: TGCGCCAGCAGACCCAATGGGGACAACTCCTACGAGCAGTACTTC; CDR3 protein: CASRPNGDNSYEQYF
V gene: TRBV7-2; J gene: TRBJ1-6; clone size: many; D gene: TRBD1; CDR3 DNA: TGTGCCAGCAGCGATATGTGGACAGGGGTCAATTCACCCCTCCACTTT; CDR3 protein: CASSDMWTGVNSPLHF